This T cell receptor beta chain was sequenced in a study of T cells in Graves' hyperthyroidism and ophthalmopathy. Study-level points and caveats: The model made its ophthalmopathy prediction, and onset followed a median 6.5 months later.

A lack of ophthalmopathy progression within 18 months defined stable Graves' hyperthyroidism. On the basis of clinical symptoms, serum thyroxine and TRAb, thyroid ultrasound and orbital computed tomography, diagnoses were made. The PBMCs studied were ones that came from 9 to 10 ml fresh peripheral blood. RNA transcripts provided the source from which TCR beta CDR3 regions were amplified. Initially, a first-round RT-PCR of the TCR CDR3 employed the HTBI primer set. TCRdb analysed the multiplex PCR reads with MiXCR anew, one entry per CDR3 protein. The top ten hold approximately 8% of the sample, which has approximately 400,000 distinct CDR3 sequences, around 16% seen once. This CDR3 contains 15 residues. V dropped 2 bases and J dropped 0 bases, with 11 bases sitting between them. The germline V gene encodes CDR1 DFQATT and CDR2 SNEGSKA (reference sequence). This clonotype was found many times. Antigen unknown.

Source material: blood. The genes are TRBV20-1 and TRBJ1-5, with D possibly being TRBD1 (5 bases). The TCR sequence derives from a woman between 18 and 29 years old with Graves' hyperthyroidism. The CDR3 loop reads CSARRDGDSNQPQHF. In DNA, the CDR3 is TGCAGTGCTAGACGGGACGGAGATAGCAATCAGCCCCAGCATTTT.